The clone carrying this TCR beta chain was counted between two and nine times. Its antigen is as yet unknown. The CDR3 sequence is 16 residues long. V lost 6 bases to trimming and J lost 5 bases; unmatched junction nucleotides: 7. These data come from a study of response to subunit inactivated influenza vaccine. General study findings and limits: Authors suggested each seasonal flu vaccination may recruit only limited numbers of new T cells.

TCRdb processed the RT-PCR reads anew with MiXCR; each CDR3 protein has one entry. Here the sample spans some 300,000 distinct CDR3 sequences, about 20% being singletons. Source: PBMCs from blood, taken 21 months after vaccination. This rearrangement joins TRBV12-3 or TRBV12-4 to TRBJ2-5; TRBD2 matches 15 bases. The receptor's source is a man between 50 and 75 years old who received an inactivated influenza vaccine. CDR3 loop: CASSRTSGGARETQYF. The CDR3 DNA follows: TGTGCCAGCAGCCGGACTAGCGGGGGGGCCAGGGAGACCCAGTACTTC.